This T cell receptor beta chain is drawn from a study of blood T cell repertoires in COVID-19. Study at large: The cDNA or gDNA used as material had been derived from T cells, B-cell-depleted T cells, or PBMCs.

Germline CDR1 reads LGHDT; CDR2 reads YNNKEL (reference sequence). This CDR3 comprises 16 residues. V shed 2 bases and J shed 1 base, with 14 bases lying between them. Per the original methods: Scientists estimated how many nucleated cells there were by amplifying reference gene primers. Assay used: immunoSEQ multiplex PCR; TCRdb lists only in-frame clones, some missing. V and J calls and clone size are those listed in that table; D and trimming were worked out from the DNA. This sample has roughly 260,000 clones, with about 90% found just once. The clonotype comes from a woman aged 45-60 years who had recovered from COVID-19. The sample comprised peripheral blood. This sequence joins TRBV3-1 (or the pseudogene TRBV3-2) and TRBJ2-5; D unclear. The CDR3 is CASSQQYTFPQETQYF. In nucleotides, the CDR3 is TGTGCCAGCAGCCAACAATACACCTTCCCCCAAGAGACCCAGTACTTC.